These 15 T cell receptor beta chains were all obtained from the same sample, sequenced in a study of cytomegalovirus exposure and HLA in healthy donors. Primers: 60 Vbeta forward and 13 Jbeta reverse. TCRdb's copy holds only in-frame clones and misses some; the assay was immunoSEQ multiplex PCR. The sample gives 130,000 to 150,000 clones, around 80% of which show up once; around a tenth is in the top ten. The sequencing input was PBMCs. The receptors derive from a woman aged 60-75 years in good health and CMV-seropositive.

The chain combines TRBV5-4 with TRBJ1-1, with 7 nucleotides matching TRBD1. V gave up 3 bases and J gave up 5 bases; unmatched junction bases: 13. Germline V gene sequence: CDR1 SGHNT, CDR2 YYREEE (reference sequence). This CDR3 contains 16 residues. The CDR3 DNA reads as TGTGCCAGCAGCTCGATAAAGACAGGGTCGGGGACTGAAGCTTTCTTT. Amino acid sequence: CASSSIKTGSGTEAFF. The full variable domain, its missing parts supplied by reference TRBV5-4 and TRBJ1-1, is ETGVTQSPTHLIKTRGQQVTLRCSSQSGHNTVSWYQQALGQGPQFIFQYYREEENGRGNFPPRFSGLQFPNYSSELNVNALELDDSALYLCASSSIKTGSGTEAFFGQGTRLTVV.

The V gene is TRBV28, the J gene TRBJ2-7; D gene ambiguous. Trimming pared 4 bases from V and 2 bases from J, leaving 12 bases between. This CDR3 comprises 14 residues. CDR1 MDHEN and CDR2 SYDVKM come from the germline V gene. The CDR3 DNA follows: TGTGCCAGCAGTTACGCAGGAACTCCCTACGAGCAGTACTTC. It encodes CASSYAGTPYEQYF.

The chain employs TRBV4-2 and TRBJ2-7; perhaps TRBD1 as D (6 bases). Between the trimmed V and J ends, which lost 0 bases and 5 bases, there was a span of 11 bases. CDR1 and CDR2 (germline): LGHNA, YNFKEQ. CDR3 length equals 14 residues. The CDR3 DNA reads as TGTGCCAGCAGCCAAGAGTCTAGGGGGAACGAGCAGTACTTC. Its protein is CASSQESRGNEQYF.

The gene calls are TRBV15 and TRBJ2-5; 9 nucleotides align to TRBD2. The end of the DNA fits TRBJ2-7 better, so the J call may be wrong. Germline values: CDR1 LNHNV, CDR2 YYDKDF (reference sequence). CDR3 length: 15 residues. The CDR3 spells CATSRERGGTYEQYF. DNA for the CDR3: TGTGCCACCAGCAGAGAGCGGGGGGGCACCTACGAGCAGTACTTC.

CDR3 nucleotide sequence: TGCGCCAGCAGCTCCGGTGGGCCTAATGAAAAACTGTTTTTT. This translates into CASSSGGPNEKLFF. V usage is TRBV5-1 and J usage is TRBJ1-4, with D unclear. The CDR3 sequence is 14 residues long. Trimming took 3 bases from V and 3 from J, leaving 9 bases between them. Looked up from germline, CDR1 is SGHRS and CDR2 is YFSETQ.

Worth noting for this clone: The sample carries other DNA sequences with the same CDR3. The rearrangement links TRBV28 to TRBJ1-5, with D perhaps TRBD1 (5 bases). The germline V and J ends were trimmed by 3 bases and 3 bases, with 9 bases remaining between them. From germline, CDR1 is MDHEN and CDR2 SYDVKM. The CDR3 extends over 14 amino acids. Here the CDR3 reads CASSLGQTNQPQHF. In DNA form, the CDR3 reads TGTGCCAGCAGTTTGGGGCAGACCAATCAGCCCCAGCATTTT.

For this clone: The sample carries other DNA sequences with the same CDR3. The chain links TRBV7-8 to TRBJ1-1; no clear D. The CDR3 runs to 13 residues. V dropped 1 base and J dropped 2 bases, with 5 bases sitting between them. CDR1 and CDR2 (germline): SGHVS, FQNEAQ. In nucleotides, the CDR3 is TGTGCCAGCAGCTTAGGGGCAAACACTGAAGCTTTCTTT. Its translation: CASSLGANTEAFF.

V is TRBV9 and J is TRBJ2-1; D not certain. CDR1 is SGDLS, CDR2 YYNGEE, per germline. V gave up 0 bases and J gave up 0 bases, with 7 bases separating them. The CDR3 totals 15 residues. The CDR3 nucleotides are TGTGCCAGCAGCGTAGACACCAGCTCCTACAATGAGCAGTTCTTC. Encoded protein: CASSVDTSSYNEQFF.

The chain uses TRBV4-3 and TRBJ2-2; 8 bases line up with TRBD1. CDR3 length: 15 amino acids. J was trimmed by 5 bases and V by 3 bases; bases with no gene match: 5. Germline CDR1 LGHNA, CDR2 YSLEER. CDR3 loop: CASSHGQGRTGELFF. In DNA, the CDR3 is TGCGCCAGCAGCCATGGACAGGGAAGGACCGGGGAGCTGTTTTTT.

This clone was seen only a few times. This sequence joins TRBV30 and TRBJ1-3; 7 nucleotides align to TRBD1. The germline V gene has CDR1 GTSNPN and CDR2 SVGIG (reference sequence). The CDR3 has 14 residues. In DNA, the CDR3 is TGTGCTAGAACAGGGGATTTCGCTGGAAACACCATATATTTT. Its protein is CARTGDFAGNTIYF.

The V and J genes are TRBV19 and TRBJ2-1, with D possibly matching TRBD2 (5 bases). V was pared by 5 bases and J by 10 bases, with 27 bases between. The CDR3 has 17 amino acids. CDR1 is LNHDA, CDR2 SQIVND, per germline (reference sequence). CDR3 nucleotide sequence: TGTGCCAGTAGTCCCAACGGAAGGTCTAGCCAACGTGACGAGCAGTTCTTC. This gives the protein CASSPNGRSSQRDEQFF. The whole variable domain, filled in from reference TRBV19 and TRBJ2-1, reads DGGITQSPKYLFRKEGQNVTLSCEQNLNHDAMYWYRQDPGQGLRLIYYSQIVNDFQKGDIAEGYSVSREKKESFPLTVTSAQKNPTAFYLCASSPNGRSSQRDEQFFGPGTRLTVL.

V usage is TRBV27 and J usage is TRBJ2-3; maybe TRBD1 (5 bases). The CDR3 loop spans 16 amino acids. V lost 4 bases and J lost 2, with 16 bases in between. Germline values: CDR1 MNHEY, CDR2 SMNVEV (reference sequence). For the CDR3, the DNA is TGTGCCAGCAGTTGGGGCCTAAACGGGTTCACAGATACGCAGTATTTT. It encodes CASSWGLNGFTDTQYF.

This chain connects TRBV5-1 to TRBJ1-5; a possible D gene is TRBD1 (6 bases). CDR1 is SGHRS, CDR2 YFSETQ, per germline. Between the trimmed V and J ends, which lost 0 bases and 3 bases, there was a span of 10 bases. CDR3 length: 15 residues. As DNA, the CDR3 is TGCGCCAGCAGCTTGGATGGGGGGGCCAATCAGCCCCAGCATTTT. Protein sequence: CASSLDGGANQPQHF.

The CDR3 DNA is TGTGCCAGCAGCTTAGTGAGGGACTCTGAAGCTTTCTTT. Translated: CASSLVRDSEAFF. The V call is TRBV7-2, the J call TRBJ1-1, with a weak D call TRBD1 (5 bases). Trimming stripped 1 base from V and 6 bases from J, with 9 bases between. Germline V gene lookup returns CDR1 SGHTA and CDR2 FQGNSA. The CDR3 runs to 13 residues.

This sequence joins TRBV5-1 and TRBJ2-1, with 13 bases that match TRBD2. Germline trimming cut 5 bases from V and 7 bases from J; bases unmatched to any gene: 9. The CDR3 has 16 residues. Germline loops: CDR1 SGHRS, CDR2 YFSETQ. CDR3: CASRKLAGGPFNEQFF. The CDR3 coding sequence is TGCGCCAGCAGGAAACTAGCGGGAGGGCCTTTTAATGAGCAGTTCTTC.